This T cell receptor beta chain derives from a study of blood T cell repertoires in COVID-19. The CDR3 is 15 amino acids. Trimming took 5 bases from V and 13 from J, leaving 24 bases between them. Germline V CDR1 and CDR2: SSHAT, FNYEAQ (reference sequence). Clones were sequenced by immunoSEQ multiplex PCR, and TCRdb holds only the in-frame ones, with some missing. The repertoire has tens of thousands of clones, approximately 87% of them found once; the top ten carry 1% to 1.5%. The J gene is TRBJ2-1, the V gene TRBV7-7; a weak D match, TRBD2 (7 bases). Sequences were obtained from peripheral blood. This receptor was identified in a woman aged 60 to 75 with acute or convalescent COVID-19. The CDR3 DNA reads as TGTGCCAGCAGCCCAGAGGTAGGGGGGGTAGAAATCCAGTTCTTC. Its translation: CASSPEVGGVEIQFF.